Below, one TCR beta chain is given with its context. This sample is drawn from a study of OX40 agonist ivuxolimab in advanced cancers. Sequencing was performed with immunoSEQ multiplex PCR; in TCRdb, only in-frame clones are kept and a portion is missing. The top ten clones hold about 20% of a sample with around 65,000 clones, about 88% of them seen once. Unmatched junction bases numbered 6, after V lost 2 bases and J lost 2 bases. CDR1 SGHVS and CDR2 FQNEAQ come from the germline V gene. The CDR3 is made up of 16 amino acids. The TCR sequence derives from an adult with an advanced solid tumor such as melanoma, head and neck, liver or kidney cancer. The sample in question was CD4+ or CD8+ T cells sorted from blood, obtained in a trial of the OX40 agonist ivuxolimab. The chain recombines TRBV7-8 with TRBJ2-3, with TRBD2 identical over 8 bases. DNA for the CDR3: TGTGCCAGCAGCTTATCTGCTAGCGGGTACACAGATACGCAGTATTTT. It yields the protein CASSLSASGYTDTQYF.